Each of the 12 T cell receptor beta chains below was sequenced from the same sample in a study of shared clonotypes between healthy human individuals. Only in-frame clones appear in the TCRdb table, and some are missing; sequencing was by immunoSEQ multiplex PCR. The sample consists of 2 million to 2.5 million clones, approximately 95% of them appearing once. Sequencing was performed on naive CD4+ T cells from PBMCs. Subset in this sample: CD45RA+ positively selected. Source of these receptors: a man aged 18 to 30 in good health. Some clones in this sample may be carry-over from other donors' samples.

The V call is TRBV30, the J call TRBJ1-4; maybe TRBD1 (6 bases). CDR3 length: 15 residues. With 0 bases removed from V and 4 bases from J, the gap between germline ends came to 12 bases. The germline V gene encodes CDR1 GTSNPN and CDR2 SVGIG (reference sequence). CDR3 loop: CAWSVQGGLNEKLFF. The CDR3 DNA follows: TGTGCCTGGAGTGTACAAGGGGGGCTTAATGAAAAACTGTTTTTT.

The V gene is TRBV5-5, the J gene TRBJ2-1; D remains ambiguous. CDR1 and CDR2 (germline): SGHKS, YYEKEE (reference sequence). Trimming shortened V by 7 bases and J by 0 bases, and 17 bases separated the two germline ends. This CDR3 contains 16 residues. CDR3 nucleotide sequence: TGTGCCAGCTTCAGGCAAGGCCTTTCCTCCTACAATGAGCAGTTCTTC. This codes for CASFRQGLSSYNEQFF.

The CDR3 nucleotides read TGTGCCAGCTCACCACGCACGACTCGGACAGTCAGCACAGATACGCAGTATTTT. This sequence encodes CASSPRTTRTVSTDTQYF. This chain uses TRBV18 with TRBJ2-3; D may be TRBD1 (6 bases). The CDR3 contains 18 residues. Germline CDR1 reads KGHSH; CDR2 reads LQKENI. Trimming took off 1 base at V and 0 bases at J, with 17 bases between the two ends.

The V gene is TRBV7-2, the J gene TRBJ2-3; maybe TRBD1 (6 bases). The CDR3 covers 15 residues. Trimming removed 3 bases from V and 5 bases from J, with 15 bases in between. Germline V gene sequence: CDR1 SGHTA, CDR2 FQGNSA. The CDR3 here is CASSFFRGWGDTQYF. The CDR3 nucleotides read TGTGCCAGCAGCTTTTTCAGGGGATGGGGAGATACGCAGTATTTT.

This chain joins TRBV5-5 and TRBJ2-1, with D tentatively TRBD1 (6 bases). Trimming removed 0 bases from V and 11 bases from J, with 9 bases in between. CDR3 size: 12 residues. The germline V gene encodes CDR1 SGHKS and CDR2 YYEKEE (reference sequence). DNA for the CDR3: TGTGCCAGCAGCTTGGGGGGGCGAAAGCAGTTCTTC. It is translated as CASSLGGRKQFF. Looking up the rest from reference TRBV5-5 and TRBJ2-1 gives the full variable domain: DAGVTQSPTHLIKTRGQQVTLRCSPISGHKSVSWYQQVLGQGPQFIFQYYEKEERGRGNFPDRFSARQFPNYSSELNVNALLLGDSALYLCASSLGGRKQFFGPGTRLTVL.

The chain is built from TRBV30 and TRBJ2-1; the match to TRBD2 covers 8 bases. V lost 3 bases to trimming and J lost 6 bases; unmatched junction nucleotides: 10. The V gene's germline CDR1 is GTSNPN and CDR2 SVGIG (reference sequence). CDR3 length: 15 residues. CDR3 nucleotide sequence: TGTGCCTGGAGGGGTCCGGGACTAGAGCGCAATGAGCAGTTCTTC. Its translation: CAWRGPGLERNEQFF.

V usage is TRBV7-9 and J usage is TRBJ1-2; unclear D gene. CDR1 is SEHNR, CDR2 FQNEAQ, per germline (reference sequence). The CDR3 is 17 amino acids. V gave up 1 base and J gave up 6 bases, with 21 bases separating them. Here the CDR3 reads CASSLGAGSDSGHGYTF. In DNA form, the CDR3 reads TGTGCCAGCAGCTTAGGTGCAGGATCAGATTCAGGTCATGGCTACACCTTC.

The gene calls are TRBV28 and TRBJ1-5; D remains unclear. Germline CDR1 MDHEN, CDR2 SYDVKM. Between the trimmed V and J ends, which lost 4 bases and 0 bases, there was a span of 25 bases. The CDR3 has 20 amino acids. For the CDR3, the DNA is TGTGCCAGCAGTTCGAACTCCGGGCTCCTCCGACGGTATAGCAATCAGCCCCAGCATTTT. This encodes CASSSNSGLLRRYSNQPQHF.

The V gene is TRBV6-5, the J gene TRBJ2-5; the D gene is possibly TRBD1 (6 bases). The germline gives CDR1 MNHEY, CDR2 SVGAGI. Trimming took 0 bases from V and 3 from J, leaving 14 bases between them. The CDR3 runs 16 residues. The CDR3 spells CASSYSPLGQKETQYF. In DNA form, the CDR3 reads TGTGCCAGCAGTTACTCTCCTTTAGGACAGAAAGAGACCCAGTACTTC.

This sequence joins TRBV28 and TRBJ2-5; D is uncertain. Looked up from germline, CDR1 is MDHEN and CDR2 is SYDVKM. V was pared by 6 bases and J by 5 bases, with 13 bases between. This CDR3 spans 13 amino acids. The CDR3 sequence: CASSPPYRETQYF. DNA for the CDR3: TGTGCCAGCAGCCCACCCTATAGGGAGACCCAGTACTTC.

V and J are TRBV2 and TRBJ2-1, with a possible D match to TRBD2 (5 bases). This CDR3 has 14 residues. The germline gives CDR1 SNHLY, CDR2 FYNNEI. The V end lost 4 bases, the J end lost 3 bases, and 10 bases lay between the germline ends. The CDR3 here is CASSAWTGYNEQFF. CDR3 nucleotides: TGTGCCAGCAGTGCCTGGACTGGCTACAATGAGCAGTTCTTC. Combining the CDR3 with reference TRBV2 and TRBJ2-1 gives the whole variable domain EPEVTQTPSHQVTQMGQEVILRCVPISNHLYFYWYRQILGQKVEFLVSFYNNEISEKSEIFDDQFSVERPDGSNFTLKIRSTKLEDSAMYFCASSAWTGYNEQFFGPGTRLTVL.

The chain is built from TRBV4-1 and TRBJ1-4; D uncertain. Trimming stripped 4 bases from V and 8 bases from J, with 17 bases between. CDR3 length: 15 residues. Germline CDR1 and CDR2: MGHRA and YSYEKL. The CDR3 sequence: CASSPRRGPQEKLFF. CDR3 DNA: TGCGCCAGCAGCCCTAGGAGAGGCCCACAGGAAAAACTGTTTTTT.